This T cell receptor (beta chain) is from a study of molecular identifiers for immune sequencing clone quantification. Across the whole study: Replicates partitioned RNA from approximately 22,000 or 94,000 naive CD8 cells into five parts, sequencing four. Broader study findings: Molecules of identical TCR sharing a barcode could underestimate highly expanded clone sizes. Among 920,000 or so naive cells, as was reported, spiked Jurkat TCR RNA from one cell was detectable.

Sorting captured naive CD8 T cells as CD8+CD4-CCR7+CD45RA+. This CDR3 contains 14 residues. Trimming shortened V by 2 bases and J by 4 bases, and 10 bases separated the two germline ends. The germline V gene encodes CDR1 SGDLS and CDR2 YYNGEE. Concerning this clonotype: As yet, its antigen is unknown.

TCRdb redid the calling of the PCR reads with MiXCR, one entry per CDR3 protein. The sample includes some 97,000 distinct CDR3 sequences, roughly a third seen only once; the top ten take around 3.9%. V gene TRBV9 combines with J gene TRBJ1-5; TRBD1 might be the D (6 bases). Specimen: naive CD8+ T cells from blood, with Jurkat cell RNA spiked in. Sample subset: FACS-sorted CD8+CD4-CCR7+CD45RA+ naive T cells. This receptor was taken from a human donor in good health. Some libraries in this study had Jurkat cell RNA spiked in. The CDR3 nucleotides read TGTGCCAGCAGCGTCGGACAGACAAATCAGCCCCAGCATTTT. It is translated as CASSVGQTNQPQHF.